This is a list of T cell receptor beta chains from one sample in a study of PD-L1 blockade in urothelial cancer. Clones were read by immunoSEQ multiplex PCR, and TCRdb kept only the in-frame ones, dropping some. The table includes around 26,000 clones, 80% to 90% detected once. The source was PBMCs, collected around atezolizumab (anti-PD-L1) treatment. The origin of the receptors is a man in his sixties with urothelial cancer. Both conserved end residues are part of each CDR3. Fields, in order: clone size, D gene, CDR3 length, V gene, J gene, CDR3 DNA, CDR3 protein. A D gene is named only where the DNA matches it firmly. Expanded clones get a size class; other rows say once, few or many, or leave the size out.

clone size: NA; D gene: NA; CDR3 length: 16; V gene: TRBV10-3; J gene: TRBJ2-3; CDR3 DNA: TGTGCCATCAGTGAGCCCGCAGGGGGGAGTTTGGATACGCAGTATTTT; CDR3 protein: CAISEPAGGSLDTQYF
clone size: NA; D gene: TRBD2; CDR3 length: 16; V gene: TRBV4-3; J gene: TRBJ2-1; CDR3 DNA: TGCGCCAGCAGCCAAGATGGGACTAGCGGGGGCAATGAGCAGTTCTTC; CDR3 protein: CASSQDGTSGGNEQFF
clone size: once; D gene: TRBD2; CDR3 length: 14; V gene: TRBV5-4; J gene: TRBJ2-7; CDR3 DNA: TGTGCCAGCAGCTTGGTACTAGCGGGGCCCGAGCAGTACTTC; CDR3 protein: CASSLVLAGPEQYF
clone size: once; D gene: NA; CDR3 length: 14; V gene: TRBV5-3; J gene: TRBJ1-1; CDR3 DNA: TGTGCCAGAAGGTCGCAGGAAACGAACACTGAAGCTTTCTTT; CDR3 protein: CARRSQETNTEAFF
clone size: NA; D gene: TRBD1; CDR3 length: 18; V gene: TRBV9; J gene: TRBJ2-2; CDR3 DNA: TGTGCCAGCAGCGTAACCCCCGTGACAGGGATGAGCCCCGGGGAGCTGTTTTTT; CDR3 protein: CASSVTPVTGMSPGELFF
clone size: NA; D gene: NA; CDR3 length: 15; V gene: TRBV5-1; J gene: TRBJ2-3; CDR3 DNA: TGCGCCAGCAGCTTCGGAGGGTACAGCACAGATACGCAGTATTTT; CDR3 protein: CASSFGGYSTDTQYF
clone size: NA; D gene: NA; CDR3 length: 15; V gene: TRBV7-2; J gene: TRBJ2-6; CDR3 DNA: TGTGCCAGCACCCGAGACAGCTCTGGGGCCAACGTCCTGACTTTC; CDR3 protein: CASTRDSSGANVLTF
clone size: few; D gene: NA; CDR3 length: 15; V gene: TRBV18; J gene: TRBJ1-5; CDR3 DNA: TGTGCCAGCTCACCGAACGAGGGGGGCAATCAGCCCCAGCATTTT; CDR3 protein: CASSPNEGGNQPQHF
clone size: NA; D gene: NA; CDR3 length: 15; V gene: TRBV6-4; J gene: TRBJ2-1; CDR3 DNA: TGTGCCAGCAGTGAGGACTTTACCTCCTACAATGAGCAGTTCTTC; CDR3 protein: CASSEDFTSYNEQFF
clone size: NA; D gene: NA; CDR3 length: 16; V gene: TRBV10-3; J gene: TRBJ1-1; CDR3 DNA: TGTGCCATCAGTGAGGAGAACTCGGGGGTGGGCACTGAAGCTTTCTTT; CDR3 protein: CAISEENSGVGTEAFF
clone size: NA; D gene: NA; CDR3 length: 13; V gene: TRBV10-3; J gene: TRBJ1-1; CDR3 DNA: TGTGCCATCACCACAAATCTGAACACTGAAGCTTTCTTT; CDR3 protein: CAITTNLNTEAFF
clone size: NA; D gene: NA; CDR3 length: 13; V gene: TRBV7-9; J gene: TRBJ1-4; CDR3 DNA: TGTGCCAGCAGCTTAAACAATAATGAAAAACTGTTTTTT; CDR3 protein: CASSLNNNEKLFF